This TCR beta chain emerged from a study of blood T cell repertoires in COVID-19 (dated by TCRdb to the early 2020s). In terms of the full investigation: Samples covering the acute and convalescent phases of COVID-19 were provided by collaborators in the United States, Italy and Spain. Samples were obtained from the ongoing ImmuneRACE study (first 160 participants) and from roughly 1,300 subjects provided by 6 global collaborators. A de-identified subject ID, COVID-19 status, age in years and sex were almost always included in the sample metadata. Deeply sampled blood TCRbeta repertoires from subjects exposed to, actively infected with, or recovered from COVID-19 were included in the dataset. Where HLA class I and class II types were available, the types were taken from metadata supplied by the sample provider, not from assay-based typing. The material from the prospective study consisted of cDNA or gDNA derived from T cells, B-cell-depleted T cells, or PBMCs. A freely available public database, intended as a resource for researchers studying the immune response to SARS-CoV-2, is where the repertoires were released.

This clone was detected only once. The antigen it binds to is not known. No much larger clone exists at a distance of one base, and base qualities are not known. The immunoSEQ Assay, a bias-controlled multiplex PCR, was used to amplify TCRbeta CDR3 regions from genomic DNA. Per the source publication's procedure: Nucleated cell counts per sample were estimated from amplification of reference gene primers within the assay. To quantify the absolute abundance of each unique TCRbeta CDR3 rearrangement, sequence reads were collapsed and filtered. For each sample, productive Simpson clonality was calculated as the square root of Simpson's diversity index over productive rearrangements. Here the immuneACCESS table is served through TCRdb, limited to in-frame sequences with V and J called. Missing clones are a known gap in these copies; in checked studies unresolved V genes cover under half, and the rest lacks a known reason. Clone size and the V and J calls come from that table; the DNA yielded D and trimming. For this sample the table gives 200,000 to 250,000 clones, of which 80% were detected only once. 4.3% of the sample comes from the top ten.

Participants in the prospective study were aged roughly 18 to 89 years, lived in some 24 United States geographic areas, and enrolled through a virtual design. Cohort assignment in the prospective study relied on participant-reported clinical history from a screening survey and a study questionnaire. Mobile phlebotomists in the prospective study collected whole blood, serum and a nasopharyngeal or oropharyngeal swab from every participant. Participants in the prospective study had the option to provide additional blood draws and questionnaires over a roughly 2-month period. Before DNA extraction, blood samples from the prospective study were shipped at room temperature or frozen. The investigation overall reported the following: The quantity of clinical and demographic metadata differed by source and by participant and was supplied without curation.

Based on the germline V gene (reference sequence), the CDR1 and CDR2 sequences are LGHDT and YNNKEL. The CDR3 has 15 amino acids, counting the end cysteine and phenylalanine. Here the CDR3 DNA is all that survives: 45 bases in frame from base 1. V lost 3 bases and J lost 5 bases; the stretch between them is 11 bases long. The chain is made from TRBV3-1 (or the pseudogene TRBV3-2) and TRBJ1-6, and the D gene may be TRBD1, 5 bases matching. Source material: PBMCs or T cells enriched from blood (not recorded which). The clonotype comes from a man in his thirties or forties with acute COVID-19. The CDR3 protein: CASSQGQGNNSPLHF. The DNA reads as follows: TGTGCCAGCAGCCAGGGGCAGGGTAATAATTCACCCCTCCACTTT.